This TCR beta chain was retrieved from a study of blood T cell repertoires in COVID-19. Study at large: T cells, B-cell-depleted T cells, or PBMCs provided the cDNA or gDNA that served as material.

Per the original data handling: Nucleated cell counts were estimated from reference gene primer amplification. Only in-frame clones appear in the TCRdb table, and some are missing; sequencing was by immunoSEQ multiplex PCR. From that table come the V and J calls and clone size; the DNA was used to work out D and trimming. Altogether about 140,000 clones are present, roughly 82% being singletons, with the ten largest covering around 9.6%. The CDR3 loop spans 17 amino acids. Germline V gene data show CDR1 as SEHNR and CDR2 as FQNEAQ (reference sequence). The ends lost 5 bases at V and 1 base at J; junction bases unmatched: 6.

The chain employs TRBV7-9 and TRBJ2-3; TRBD2 aligns across 13 bases. Sample: peripheral blood. The clonotype comes from a man aged 55 to 70 with active or convalescent COVID-19. CDR3 loop: CASSLSGTSGGTDTQYF. The CDR3 coding sequence is TGTGCCAGCAGCCTGTCCGGGACTAGCGGGGGCACAGATACGCAGTATTTT.